The 3 T cell receptor beta chains presented below share a single source sample, sequenced in a study of blood T cell repertoires in COVID-19. Method: immunoSEQ multiplex PCR; TCRdb's copy keeps in-frame clones and lacks some. The sample holds about 440,000 clones; approximately 90% are singletons and the top ten take roughly 4%. The sample consisted of peripheral blood. These receptors were collected from a woman aged 30 to 39 with acute or convalescent COVID-19.

This clone was recorded a few times. V is TRBV19 and J is TRBJ1-5, with D uncertain. The CDR3 totals 13 residues. V dropped 7 bases and J dropped 0 bases, with 7 bases sitting between them. The germline V gene has CDR1 LNHDA and CDR2 SQIVND (reference sequence). The CDR3 protein is CASKTSSNQPQHF. DNA of the CDR3: TGTGCCAGTAAGACATCTAGCAATCAGCCCCAGCATTTT.

This chain links TRBV11-2 with TRBJ2-1; possibly TRBD2 for D (5 bases). The V end lost 2 bases, the J end lost 4 bases, and 9 bases lay between the germline ends. This CDR3 has 14 residues. From germline, CDR1 is SGHAT and CDR2 FQNNGV. Here the CDR3 reads CASSLLGSYNEQFF. DNA for the CDR3: TGTGCCAGCAGCTTATTGGGGAGTTACAATGAGCAGTTCTTC.

V and J are TRBV5-1 and TRBJ1-1; D call uncertain. This CDR3 region has 13 residues. Germline CDR1 SGHRS, CDR2 YFSETQ. Trimming shortened V by 3 bases and J by 5 bases, and 11 bases separated the two germline ends. The CDR3 reads CASSSEAGTEAFF. CDR3 bases: TGCGCCAGCAGCTCCGAGGCCGGGACTGAAGCTTTCTTT.